This TCR beta chain was profiled in a study of monozygotic twins with inflammatory bowel disease. Study-wide results and limits: Clonotype sharing was lower in IBD patients than healthy twins, most markedly with disease activity.

Template switching incorporated UMIs with a 6-nucleotide sample barcode. Amplification used two nested PCRs: roughly 17 cycles, then approximately 9 cycles, on TCRalpha/TCRbeta cDNA. After re-calling the 5' RACE reads, TCRdb lists one entry per CDR3 protein, DNA absent. The sample table includes about 330,000 distinct CDR3 sequences. Of note for this clonotype: The antigen remains undetermined.

Total RNA isolation used whole blood (no T cell sorting was performed). CDR3 length: 18 amino acids. Germline V lookup: CDR1 SGHAT, CDR2 FQNNGV. Material: blood. This sequence originates from a human donor with ulcerative colitis or Crohn's disease, or a healthy co-twin of an affected twin (not recorded which). The chain uses TRBV11-2 and TRBJ2-1; TCRdb returns TRBD2, unconfirmable since there is no DNA. CDR3 amino acids: CASSEQLPSGGALNEQFF.